The 10 T cell receptor beta chains reported below all come from one sample, sequenced in a study of cytomegalovirus exposure and HLA in healthy donors. Vbeta (60) and Jbeta (13) primers were used in the PCR. Measured with immunoSEQ multiplex PCR; TCRdb has only the in-frame clones, and not every one. The sample carries over 90,000 clones, roughly 70% recorded once. The material sequenced was PBMCs. These receptors all stem from a woman aged 50 to 65 in good health and CMV-seronegative.

This rearrangement joins TRBV20-1 to TRBJ1-1; D not resolved. Germline V lookup: CDR1 DFQATT, CDR2 SNEGSKA (reference sequence). This CDR3 spans 11 amino acids. Trimming shortened V by 5 bases and J by 8 bases, and 12 bases separated the two germline ends. Written as DNA, the CDR3 is TGCAGTGCTTTCGACACTCTGGAAGCTTTCTTT. Encoded protein: CSAFDTLEAFF.

V and J are TRBV7-2 and TRBJ1-1, with D possibly being TRBD1 (5 bases). The germline CDR1 and CDR2 sequences are SGHTA and FQGNSA. This CDR3 has 13 amino acids. V was pared by 1 base and J by 9 bases, with 12 bases between. The CDR3 protein is CASSLEGAGQAFF. In DNA, the CDR3 is TGTGCCAGCAGCTTAGAAGGTGCAGGGCAAGCTTTCTTT.

The rearrangement joins TRBV30 to TRBJ1-2; TRBD1 is a possible D gene (5 bases). The germline V and J ends were trimmed by 5 bases and 7 bases, with 11 bases remaining between them. Looked up from germline, CDR1 is GTSNPN and CDR2 is SVGIG (reference sequence). The CDR3 is 11 residues long. The chain's CDR3 is CAWGLGAGYTF. CDR3 coding DNA: TGTGCCTGGGGGTTAGGGGCTGGCTACACCTTC.

Comments on this clone: Compared with germline, one end of the junction differs, possibly owing to a read error. V gene TRBV7-8 combines with J gene TRBJ2-2, with D tentatively TRBD2 (6 bases). The V gene's germline CDR1 is SGHVS and CDR2 FQNEAQ. This CDR3 spans 14 amino acids. The CDR3, as DNA: TGTGCCAGCAGCTTAGGAGGTGGTATCGGGGGGCTGTTTTTT. Its translation: CASSLGGGIGGLFF.

This chain uses TRBV15 with TRBJ2-5; 8 bases align to TRBD2. V shed 0 bases and J 4 bases; nucleotides not matched to a gene: 10. Germline lookup yields CDR1 LNHNV and CDR2 YYDKDF (reference sequence). The CDR3 length is 17 residues. The CDR3: CATSREPARGGGETQYF. CDR3 DNA: TGTGCCACCAGCAGAGAGCCAGCCCGGGGGGGCGGAGAGACCCAGTACTTC. Complete variable domain (other parts from reference TRBV15 and TRBJ2-5): DAMVIQNPRYQVTQFGKPVTLSCSQTLNHNVMYWYQQKSSQAPKLLFHYYDKDFNNEADTPDNFQSRRPNTSFCFLDIRSPGLGDTAMYLCATSREPARGGGETQYFGPGTRLLVL.

This sequence joins TRBV6-6 and TRBJ2-7; tentatively, D is TRBD1 (5 bases). The CDR3 extends over 12 amino acids. The germline V gene has CDR1 MNHNY and CDR2 SVGAGI (reference sequence). With 2 bases removed from V and 5 bases from J, the gap between germline ends came to 7 bases. Here the CDR3 reads CASSYRGNEQYF. CDR3 coding DNA: TGTGCCAGCAGTTACAGGGGTAACGAGCAGTACTTC.

This sequence joins TRBV6-6 and TRBJ1-5; the D gene is possibly TRBD1 (6 bases). CDR1 is MNHNY, CDR2 SVGAGI, per germline (reference sequence). The CDR3 spans 15 residues. The V and J ends lost 2 bases and 6 bases respectively, with 14 bases between them. This chain's CDR3 is CASSYPWGGLQPQHF. DNA for the CDR3: TGTGCCAGCAGTTACCCTTGGGGGGGCCTTCAGCCCCAGCATTTT.

V and J are TRBV6-4 and TRBJ1-5, with D possibly TRBD1 on 6 matching bases. CDR3 length: 14 residues. CDR1 and CDR2 from the germline V gene are MRHNA and SNTAGT. With 3 bases removed from V and 5 bases from J, the gap between germline ends came to 11 bases. CDR3 nucleotides: TGTGCCAGCAGTGAGCAGGACAGAGATCAGCCCCAGCATTTT. This gives the protein CASSEQDRDQPQHF.

The chain carries TRBV4-3 and TRBJ2-1, with D maybe TRBD2 (5 bases). Germline-derived CDR1 and CDR2 are LGHNA and YSLEER. This CDR3 has 14 amino acids. Trimming took off 0 bases at V and 9 bases at J, with 12 bases between the two ends. CDR3 region: CASSQDLGVVEQFF. CDR3 sequence (DNA): TGCGCCAGCAGCCAAGATCTCGGGGTGGTTGAGCAGTTCTTC.

The V gene is TRBV11-3, the J gene TRBJ2-2, with D tentatively TRBD1 (6 bases). Germline V gene lookup returns CDR1 SGHNT and CDR2 YENEEA. The V end was cut by 3 bases, the J end by 2 bases, with 13 bases between. This CDR3 contains 16 residues. The CDR3 DNA sequence: TGTGCCAGCAGCTTTCCCCCGGGACAAAACACCGGGGAGCTGTTTTTT. Translation gives CASSFPPGQNTGELFF.